The clone carrying this T cell receptor (beta chain) was picked up one time. What it recognizes is unknown. A library of TCRbeta sequences, prepared with unique molecular identifiers, was generated. One entry per CDR3 protein results from TCRdb running MiXCR on the PCR reads. The table includes a few hundred thousand distinct CDR3 sequences, around two fifths detected once. This record comes from a study of T-cell reconstitution after alpha-beta-depleted transplantation in children. Overall study findings and caveats: Some patients owed their high day-60 TCRbeta diversity to surviving recipient T cells and thymic progenitors. T cells produced anew were the main source of T-cell counts and diversity one year after transplant. The study reportedly traced alpha-beta T cells about two months after transplant to several hundred expanded graft clones.

The receptor's source is a girl aged 2 to 10 with aplastic anemia, due to receive a stem cell transplant. The specimen comprised PBMCs, sampled before TCRalphabeta/CD19-depleted stem cell transplant.

CDR3 nucleotide sequence: TGCAGCGTTGAATGGACAGACACCCCCTACAATGAGCAGTTCTTC. Its protein is CSVEWTDTPYNEQFF. The J gene is TRBJ2-1, the V gene TRBV29-1; D possibly corresponds to TRBD1 (6 bases). The CDR3 totals 15 residues. Germline loops: CDR1 SQVTM, CDR2 ANQGSEA. Trimming cost V 2 bases and J 2 bases, with 13 bases left between them.